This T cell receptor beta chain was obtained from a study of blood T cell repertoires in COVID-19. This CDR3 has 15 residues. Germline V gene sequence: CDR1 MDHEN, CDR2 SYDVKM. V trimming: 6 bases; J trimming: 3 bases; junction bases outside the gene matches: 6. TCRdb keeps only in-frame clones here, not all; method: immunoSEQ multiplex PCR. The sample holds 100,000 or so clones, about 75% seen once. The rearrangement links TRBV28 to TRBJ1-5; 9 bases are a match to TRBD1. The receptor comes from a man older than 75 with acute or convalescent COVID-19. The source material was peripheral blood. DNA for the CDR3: TGTGCCAGCAGGTCCGGGACAGGGACCAATCAGCCCCAGCATTTT. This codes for CASRSGTGTNQPQHF.